This TCR beta chain was obtained from a study of shared T cell receptors in the human thymus. Clones were read by immunoSEQ multiplex PCR, and TCRdb kept only the in-frame ones, dropping some. The sample has hundreds of thousands of clones; more than 85% are singletons. The sequence was collected from a human donor. The sample comprised thymocytes.

CDR3 bases: TGTGCCAGCAGCTTCCCCCTAGCGGAATGCGGGGAGCTGTTTTTT. As protein: CASSFPLAECGELFF. J is TRBJ2-2 and V is TRBV11-3; 7 bases match TRBD2. Germline V gene sequence: CDR1 SGHNT, CDR2 YENEEA. J was trimmed by 7 bases and V by 3 bases; bases with no gene match: 8. This CDR3 has 15 residues.